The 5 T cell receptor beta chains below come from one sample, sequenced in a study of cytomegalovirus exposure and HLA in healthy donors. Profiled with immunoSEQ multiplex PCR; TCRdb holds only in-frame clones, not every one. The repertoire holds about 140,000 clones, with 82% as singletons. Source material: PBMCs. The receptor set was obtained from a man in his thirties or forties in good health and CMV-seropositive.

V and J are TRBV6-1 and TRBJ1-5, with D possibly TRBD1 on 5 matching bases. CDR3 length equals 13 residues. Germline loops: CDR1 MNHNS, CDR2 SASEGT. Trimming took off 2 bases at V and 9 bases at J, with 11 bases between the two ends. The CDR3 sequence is CASSENMQGPQHF. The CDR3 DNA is TGTGCCAGCAGTGAAAATATGCAGGGGCCCCAGCATTTT.

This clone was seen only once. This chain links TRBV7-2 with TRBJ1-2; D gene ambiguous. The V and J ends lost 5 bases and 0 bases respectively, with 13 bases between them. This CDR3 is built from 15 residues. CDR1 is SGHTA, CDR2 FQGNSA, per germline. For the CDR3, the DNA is TGTGCCAGCAGCCTCCGGGTTGGAGCTAACTATGGCTACACCTTC. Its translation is CASSLRVGANYGYTF.

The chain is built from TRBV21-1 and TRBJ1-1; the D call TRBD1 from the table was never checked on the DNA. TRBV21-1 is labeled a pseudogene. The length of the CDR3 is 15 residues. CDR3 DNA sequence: TGTGCCAGCAGCACTCTTTTCGGACAGAACACTGAAGCTTTCTTT. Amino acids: CASSTLFGQNTEAFF.

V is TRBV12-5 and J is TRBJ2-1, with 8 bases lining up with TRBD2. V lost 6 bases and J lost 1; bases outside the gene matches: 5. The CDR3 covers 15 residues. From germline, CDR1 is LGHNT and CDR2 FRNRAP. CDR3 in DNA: TGTGCTAGTGGCCCCGGGACTAGTTCCTACAATGAGCAGTTCTTC. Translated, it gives CASGPGTSSYNEQFF.

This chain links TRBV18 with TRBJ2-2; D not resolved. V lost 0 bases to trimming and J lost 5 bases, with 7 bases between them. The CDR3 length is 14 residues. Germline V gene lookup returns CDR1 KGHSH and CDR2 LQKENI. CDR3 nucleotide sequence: TGTGCCAGCTCACCACCGGGCCGGACCGGGGAGCTGTTTTTT. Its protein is CASSPPGRTGELFF.